This T cell receptor beta chain was identified during a study of T cell repertoires in cytomegalovirus infection. Overall study: Indications came from public TCR beta signatures; they pointed to CMV infection and to a matching HLA type. Points from the study as a whole: Summed frequency of public TCR beta families distinguished CMV carriers with the relevant HLA. CMV-specific TCR beta clonotypes restricted by HLA-C dominated the ex vivo response.

In regard to this clonotype: Its target is unknown.

TCRdb fed the reads into MiXCR, producing one record per CDR3 protein. The sample includes 200,000 or so distinct CDR3 sequences, 28% of them seen just once. V lost 6 bases and J 4 bases, leaving 18 bases between the germline ends. The CDR3 runs 15 residues. Sequencing input: PBMCs. The clonotype comes from a human donor in good health (CMV status not recorded). Some clones in this sample may be carry-over from other donors' samples. The rearrangement links TRBV12-3 or TRBV12-4 to TRBJ1-2; a weak D match, TRBD1 (5 bases). CDR3 amino acids: CASSPTGTSFYGYTF. The CDR3 coding sequence is TGTGCCAGCAGCCCAACAGGAACCTCATTCTATGGCTACACCTTC.